This paragraph covers one TCR beta chain sequence. Its target antigen remains unknown. No base qualities exist here, and no much larger clone lies one base off it. These data are taken from a study of shared clonotypes between healthy human individuals (dated by TCRdb to between 2020 and 2021). Study-level background: Two women and a few men aged 18 to 49 years were included in the cohort. For each donor, three plates each were used for CD4 naive and CD4 memory, two plates were used for CD8 naive, and one plate was used for CD8 memory. Different laboratories and diverse techniques were used to prepare libraries and sequence TCR repertoires, to increase sequencing depth and limit assay-specific biases. To estimate repertoire size and how much clonotypes are shared between individuals, the study performed deep sequencing of blood TCR repertoires from 4 to 6 healthy adults. Each donor's leukapheresis produced roughly between about 0.8 and 10 billion PBMCs.

CD8 naive samples were CD45RO-negative cells positively selected for CCR7, giving a CD45RA+CCR7+ population that excluded TemRA cells. The donors were healthy, HIV-negative adults with no recently reported acute infections or vaccinations. Every donor was a Caucasian adult residing in Nashville, Tennessee, USA. After blood collection by leukapheresis, PBMCs were isolated using Ficoll-Histopaque density gradient centrifugation and then cryopreserved in the vapor phase of liquid nitrogen. Analytical flow cytometry was used to check the purity and quantity of each magnetically sorted T cell population. Each sorted fraction had its genomic DNA isolated and then quantified by UV absorbance on a Nanodrop 2000c. Findings and caveats that apply to the study as a whole: The small number of donors limited the genetic and exposure-history diversity represented. Higher generation probabilities were observed for clonotypes shared by all four sorted-subset donors than for non-shared clonotypes. Sampling was restricted to blood, and TCR repertoires in tissues likely differ from the TCR repertoires found in blood. Naive subsets generally had larger estimated clonotype richness than memory subsets. Pairwise subsampling led to the expectation that sequencing depth would affect the degree of clonotype sharing among donors. Roughly 5% of naive CD4, 3.5% of naive CD8, around 2.3% of memory CD4, and over 0.35% of memory CD8 clonotypes were shared across several donors. Incomplete sequencing was indicated by rarefaction of sorted-subset datasets, despite the large sequencing depth.

Using the deep immunoSEQ assay, TCR CDR3 regions were amplified from genomic DNA by multiplex PCR. For each cell subset, the extracted genomic DNA was distributed evenly across all wells of several immunoSEQ 96-well plates, and each plate served as one replicate. For sorted subsets, each replicate PCR was loaded with around 220 ng genomic DNA, equivalent to 25,000 to 35,000 T cell genomes. Purified libraries were measured with a Qubit 3.0 fluorometer, size-checked on a Bioanalyzer 2100, and measured again with the KAPA Library Quantification kit. Every immunoSEQ 96-well plate was sequenced on a dedicated single-read 150-cycle Illumina NextSeq 550 flow cell. As for the original processing: Because the immunoSEQ output held only junctional sequences and lacked quality scores, the filtering could not match the filtering applied to full-length reads. To assign V/J genes and CDR3, sequences were annotated using PyIR, a Python wrapper for IgBLAST v1.9, with IMGT germline references. Any read was removed if the V/J assignment was weak (E-value above 1e-6), the CDR3 was missing, or the read contained stop codons, out-of-frame junctions, or ambiguous translated residues. A V3J clonotype was defined by an identical inferred V gene, J gene, and CDR3 amino acid sequence. Percentage overlap between repertoires was computed as shared unique clonotypes divided by the size of the smaller repertoire. Repertoire richness was assessed with RTK rarefaction, the Chao1 estimator, and Recon v2.1 estimates of unobserved clonotypes. Generation probabilities were computed with OLGA for all TCRbeta clonotypes obtained by the gDNA method from several donors. TCRdb took this table from immuneACCESS and kept in-frame rearrangements with V and J called. Such tables lack part of the clones; where checked against another copy, unresolved V genes explain under half of the gap, and the rest is unexplained. D and trimming were read from the DNA, whereas the V and J calls and clone size are those reported in that table. The sample profile shows roughly 2,000,000 clones; 85% to 95% of them were found once. Around 1.2% of the sample is taken by the ten largest.

V lost 7 bases and J lost 6 bases; the stretch between them is 15 bases long. The germline V gene (reference sequence) supplies CDR1 WNHNN and CDR2 SYGVQD. The CDR3 measures 14 amino acids from cysteine to phenylalanine. The only DNA kept is the CDR3, 42 bases in frame from the first base. The chain links TRBV10-1 with TRBJ2-2; the D gene is possibly TRBD1 or TRBD2, with 6 bases matching each. The sample comprised naive CD8+ T cells sorted from blood. What this sample's cell subset or site label stands for: CD45RA+CCR7+. The origin of this receptor is a man between 18 and 35 years old in good health. In nucleotide form, the sequence is TGCGCCAGCATTGGGATGAGGGGGGCCGGGGAGCTGTTTTTT. Translated, it reads CASIGMRGAGELFF.